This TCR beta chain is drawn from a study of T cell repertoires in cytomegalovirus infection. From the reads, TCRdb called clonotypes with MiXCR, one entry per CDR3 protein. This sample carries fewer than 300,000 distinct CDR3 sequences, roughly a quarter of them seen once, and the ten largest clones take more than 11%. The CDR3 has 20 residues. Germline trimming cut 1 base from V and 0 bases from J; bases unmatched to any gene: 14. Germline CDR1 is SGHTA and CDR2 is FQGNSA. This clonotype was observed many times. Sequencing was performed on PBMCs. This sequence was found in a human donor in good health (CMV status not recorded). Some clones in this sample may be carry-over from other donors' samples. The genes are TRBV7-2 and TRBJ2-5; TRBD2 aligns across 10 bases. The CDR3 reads CASSLVGGSGRFKYQETQYF. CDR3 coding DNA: TGTGCCAGCAGCTTAGTCGGGGGTAGCGGGAGGTTTAAGTACCAAGAGACCCAGTACTTC.